This note documents a single TCR beta chain sequence. The sample belongs to a study of OX40 agonist ivuxolimab in advanced cancers. The CDR3 extends over 13 amino acids. The germline gives CDR1 MNHNS, CDR2 SASEGT. The V and J ends lost 5 bases and 10 bases respectively, with 15 bases between them. Profiled with immunoSEQ multiplex PCR; TCRdb holds only in-frame clones, not every one. The table lists tens of thousands of clones, roughly nine tenths of them singletons. This specimen was CD4+ or CD8+ T cells sorted from blood, taken in a trial of the OX40 agonist ivuxolimab. The V call is TRBV6-1, the J call TRBJ2-1; the D call may be TRBD1 or TRBD2 (5 bases each). This TCR was recovered from an adult with an advanced solid tumor such as melanoma, head and neck, liver or kidney cancer. As DNA, the CDR3 is TGTGCCAGCAGTCAAGGGACCGCGTTGGAGCAGTTCTTC. Translation: CASSQGTALEQFF.